This T cell receptor (beta chain) emerged from a study of cytomegalovirus exposure and HLA in healthy donors (dated by TCRdb to 2016 to 2017). For the study in its entirety: According to an earlier analysis of 587 of the donors, 150 million to 200 million T cells yielded roughly 110 million unique TCR beta sequences and approximately 300 Gb of sequence data. Rather than using new phenotypic data, the later analysis identified candidate immune exposures from TCR beta sequences and from how often those sequences occurred across donors. Donor age, sex, ethnicity and CMV serostatus were compiled together with the repertoire data. On average, 235,054 unique TCR beta nucleotide sequences were sequenced per donor among 300 to 500 genotyped donors of the cohort, with roughly 18% of those sequences being non-productive. Roughly five DR-DQ haplotypes were handled as single units for association and clustering because linkage in the cohort was strong. The number of donors typed differed by locus, with about 629-630 for A, B, C, DRB1 and DQB1, around 560 for DQA1, over 600 for DPA1, and over 400 for DPB1. Every discovery cohort repertoire had been produced on one sequencing platform. A later analysis re-analyzed previously published TCR beta repertoires from roughly 690 donors and added high-resolution HLA genotyping to study TCR occurrence patterns. Using immunosequencing, the study profiled T cell repertoires from 666 subjects and related those repertoires to cytomegalovirus serostatus. In addition to the first cohort of approximately 650 subjects, a separate validation cohort of 130 or so different subjects was used. An earlier analysis of fewer than 700 of the donors applied high-throughput TCR beta sequencing to assess whether each TCR beta V gene segment acted as functional or pseudogenic. The study was designed to test whether signatures of past pathogen exposure could be identified by cataloging public T cell receptors. A later genetic analysis took genome-wide SNP genotypes for about three fifths of the 666 donors and used that subset as a discovery cohort. The study combined high-throughput TCR immunosequencing, statistical association of individual TCRs with disease status, and machine learning to predict cytomegalovirus infection status. Of the roughly 410 genotyped donors, less than 90% were placed in the genetic ancestry cluster associated with self-reported Caucasian donors. HLA typing covered class I and class II loci at four-digit resolution. Approximately 310 gigabases of sequencing data and approximately 84 million unique TCR sequences were included in an early release covering several hundred HLA-typed donors. Findings and caveats that apply to the study as a whole: The only immune exposure information available for the cohort was CMV serostatus. Cytomegalovirus status was reported to be diagnosed by the classifier with high specificity and sensitivity in both the original and validation cohorts. When HLA alleles, especially DR and DQ, strongly co-occurred, attributing TCR associations to individual alleles was difficult. A further reported finding was that TCR beta sequences accurately predicted the HLA-A and HLA-B alleles for most subjects in the first cohort. While some public TCRs were present in many individuals, most TCR sequences turned up only very rarely across donors. In a later analysis, several top co-occurrence clusters were reported to appear linked to parvovirus B19, influenza, CMV and Epstein-Barr virus. Because HLA typing was missing for some donors at each locus, association tests included only the typed subset. The authors suggested that the approach could potentially be generalized to other disease states and immunological phenotypes. In an earlier analysis of 587 of the donors, most TCR beta V segments appeared in productive rearrangements about 87% or about 30% of the time, broadly matching IMGT annotations. In a later genetic analysis, fewer N-insertions in productive TCRs were reported among donors in an Asian-associated ancestry cluster than the approximately 710-donor mean. An association between a missense DCLRE1C variant and V-gene and J-gene trimming of TCR beta chains was found in a later genetic analysis and replicated in an independent cohort. Only TCR beta chains were sequenced in this cohort, and the absence of alpha or paired-chain data limited detectable features. In a later analysis, HLA-associated TCR beta chains were found to be more clonally expanded and to have lower generation probabilities than equally common non-associated chains. Presence/absence analyses assumed roughly uniform sequencing depth across donors, an assumption that may not hold. Correlated functional status among segregating V segments might be attributable to linkage disequilibrium, but an unknown experimental factor could not be ruled out. In a later analysis, TCR association rates were found to vary across HLA loci, with the most associated TCRs seen for DRB1 alleles and the fewest for HLA-C alleles. The study listed 150 to 200 TCR beta chains as associated with cytomegalovirus. In vitro tests confirmed that a few of the cytomegalovirus-associated TCR beta chains recognize cytomegalovirus antigens. Some IMGT-functional V segments, including TRBV6-2 and TRBV6-3, could not be told apart with the 87-base-pair reads, so those segments were excluded. In a later analysis, more than 15,000 TCR beta sequences were associated with specific HLA alleles at a false discovery rate of 0.05. The sequencing pipeline was judged likely to have produced a cluster of highly shared sequence variants as a technical artifact. A later analysis found that most CMV-associated TCR beta chains appeared HLA-restricted, with HLA associations seemingly driven largely by CMV exposure. Over 15 rarely observed V segments, including chromosome 9 orphons, were excluded from the earlier analysis of a few hundred of the donors because counts were too low.

V and J lose 4 bases and 1 base, and a span of 13 bases separates them. The CDR3, cysteine through phenylalanine, is 16 amino acids long. Only CDR3 DNA is held: 48 bases, read in frame from base 1. The germline V gene yields MGHRA for CDR1 and YSYEKL for CDR2. The cohort consisted of 650 to 700 healthy bone marrow donors. At the time of sampling, every cohort member was nominally healthy, though immune exposures that went unrecorded were likely present. CMV serostatus was recorded as positive for 250 to 300 and negative for about 50% of the roughly 700 cohort members, whereas no CMV serostatus was recorded for the donor in question. A peripheral blood sample was collected from each donor, and TCR beta sequencing was performed on peripheral blood mononuclear cells. Genomic DNA extraction from the blood cell samples was performed with the Qiagen DNeasy Blood Extraction Kit. In the case of this clone: No cognate antigen has been identified for it. The input lacks base qualities; no much larger clone sits a single base away.

Libraries were prepared through the immunoSEQ multiplex PCR assay. A mixture of 60 forward primers for TCR Vbeta segments and 13 reverse primers for TCR Jbeta segments was used in the multiplex PCR. Amplification of the CDR3 region of rearranged TCR beta genes was performed with a multiplex PCR assay on genomic DNA. On the Illumina HiSeq System, the amplified TCR beta libraries were sequenced as 87-base-pair reads. On the study's bioinformatics: Across the 700 or so repertoires, a later analysis counted tens of millions of unique TCR beta chains, some 11 million of which were shared by at least two donors. Raw reads were error-corrected and collapsed into unique sequences with a nearest-neighbor algorithm that merged closely related sequences to remove PCR and sequencing errors. Alignment of CDR3 sequences to IMGT reference sequences was used to assign V, D and J gene segments. For a sequence to be retained, at least a six-nucleotide match to both a V gene segment and a J gene segment was required. Rearrangements were called productive when the CDR3 lacked stop codons and stayed in frame with V and J; all others were non-productive. Following IMGT convention, CDR3 was defined as the stretch from the second conserved V-encoded cysteine to the conserved J-encoded phenylalanine. The earlier analysis of a few hundred of the donors excluded sequences that lacked an unambiguous match to a single V gene segment. An earlier analysis of 500 to 700 of the donors classified V segments as functional when productive rearrangements were above 56.7% and as segregating when the standard deviation between donors was above 5%. A statistical classification framework was built to diagnose cytomegalovirus status from the catalog of TCR beta chain sequences. In a later analysis, TCR nucleotide sequences were compared against IMGT/GENE-DB human TR gene sequences so that V and J genes could be assigned. Using the TCRdist pipeline, a later analysis assigned CDR3 sequences along with most-parsimonious VDJ recombination scenarios. In a later analysis, each TCR beta chain was defined by its CDR3 amino acid sequence together with its V-gene family, and reads without a unique V-gene family were excluded. In a later analysis, a few hundred highly shared, low-generation-probability nucleotide sequences were removed to address suspected cross-contamination and a sequencing artifact. A later analysis calculated a clonal expansion index for each public chain from normalized within-repertoire ranks of inferred template counts. Generation probabilities in a later analysis came from a VDJ recombination model fitted to out-of-frame rearrangements, and those results were checked against IGoR. A later analysis scored TCR-TCR, TCR-HLA and TCR-CMV co-occurrence with hypergeometric tests, applying a repertoire-size bias correction to TCR pairs. In a later analysis, false discovery rates were estimated by permuting HLA or CMV assignments 20 times. In a later analysis, co-occurring TCRs were grouped using DBSCAN, with TCRdist sequence similarity added in when clustering inside HLA-allele-positive subsets. Co-occurrence clustering excluded repertoires with fewer than 30,000 or more than 120,000 public chains, plus five with anomalous nucleotide sharing. This is the immuneACCESS table as TCRdb keeps it, with only in-frame sequences that have V and J called. A part of the clones is gone; compared with another copy, unresolved V genes explain less than half, and the rest is unexplained. V, J and clone size were drawn from that table, and D and trimming were deduced from the DNA. This sample has about 59,000 clones in its table, and 75% to 85% of those were observed once. The ten largest clones capture 1.6% of the sample.

Sequencing was done on a sample of PBMCs. The chain employs TRBV4-1 and TRBJ2-2; tentative D gene TRBD2, with 5 bases matching. The TCR sequence derives from a human donor in good health. The DNA reads as follows: TGCGCCAGCAGCCGCGGGCGGATCGTGAACACCGGGGAGCTGTTTTTT. It is translated as CASSRGRIVNTGELFF.